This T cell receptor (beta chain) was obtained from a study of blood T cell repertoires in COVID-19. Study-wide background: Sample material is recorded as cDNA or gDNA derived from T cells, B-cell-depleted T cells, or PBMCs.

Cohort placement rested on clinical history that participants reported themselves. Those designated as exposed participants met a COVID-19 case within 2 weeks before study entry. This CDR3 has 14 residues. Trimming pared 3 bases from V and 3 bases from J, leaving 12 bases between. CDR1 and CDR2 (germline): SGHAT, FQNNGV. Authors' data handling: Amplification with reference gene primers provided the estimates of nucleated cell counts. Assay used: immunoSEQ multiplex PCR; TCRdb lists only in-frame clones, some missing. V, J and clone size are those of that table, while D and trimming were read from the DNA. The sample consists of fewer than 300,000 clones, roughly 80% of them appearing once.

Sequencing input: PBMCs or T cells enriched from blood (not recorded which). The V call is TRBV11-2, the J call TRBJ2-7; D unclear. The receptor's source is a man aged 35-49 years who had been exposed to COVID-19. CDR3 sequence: CASSFPGRYYEQYF. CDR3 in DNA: TGTGCCAGCAGCTTCCCTGGTCGGTACTACGAGCAGTACTTC. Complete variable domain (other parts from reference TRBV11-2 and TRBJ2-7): EAGVAQSPRYKIIEKRQSVAFWCNPISGHATLYWYQQILGQGPKLLIQFQNNGVVDDSQLPKDRFSAERLKGVDSTLKIQPAKLEDSAVYLCASSFPGRYYEQYFGPGTRLTVT.